The rows below give T cell receptor beta chains drawn from one sample of a study of CD8 T cells in ankylosing spondylitis. MiXCR was run by TCRdb on the 5' RACE reads, yielding one entry per CDR3 protein. The sample lists about 24,000 distinct CDR3 sequences; 10% to 15% were seen once. The sample was blood. Receptor source: a male donor with ankylosing spondylitis or in good health (not recorded which). CDR3s leave out the opening cysteine and the closing phenylalanine or tryptophan.

V	J	CDR3
TRBV10-3	TRBJ2-3	AISESRGTDTQY
TRBV15	TRBJ2-1	ATSRGTSGYVDEQF
TRBV20-1	TRBJ1-1	SARRGIDTEAF
TRBV6-2/TRBV6-3	TRBJ2-7	ASSYSRERSEQY
TRBV7-2	TRBJ2-3	ASSPRGLSTDTQY
TRBV20-1	TRBJ1-1	SVPGTGGNTEAF
TRBV27	TRBJ2-2	ASSPGWGTGELF
TRBV5-1	TRBJ2-1	ASGLAGGFISYNEQF
TRBV20-1	TRBJ2-5	SGMKDQETQY
TRBV6-2/TRBV6-3	TRBJ2-6	ASSYGHSGANVLT
TRBV28	TRBJ2-1	ASTWEF
TRBV30	TRBJ1-1	ACRDSYPNTEAF
TRBV29-1	TRBJ2-5	SVGEDRETQY
TRBV10-3	TRBJ2-5	ATRGGEETQY
TRBV24-1	TRBJ2-2	ATSDLHLGTGELF
TRBV29-1	TRBJ2-5	SVDFSGKTQY
TRBV5-1	TRBJ2-2	ASSNDRGNTGELF
TRBV5-1	TRBJ2-7	ASSWDIHEQY
TRBV20-1	TRBJ1-4	SAGSTTNEKLF
TRBV20-1	TRBJ2-1	SASLSEKFNEQF
TRBV7-2	TRBJ2-3	ASSPAHGRAIDTQY
TRBV6-6	TRBJ1-1	ASGYGSEAF
TRBV24-1	TRBJ2-5	ATSDGPQETQY
TRBV5-1	TRBJ2-7	ASSWTSGSYEQY
TRBV6-2/TRBV6-3	TRBJ2-1	ASSRTSGGSTYNEQF
TRBV24-1	TRBJ2-2	ATSDLGSPTGELF
TRBV5-1	TRBJ2-3	ASSFSSADTQY
TRBV3-1	TRBJ2-3	ASSPGASATDTQY
TRBV15	TRBJ2-5	ATSRDRGFGETQY
TRBV7-3	TRBJ2-5	ASSLGTRETQY
TRBV6-2/TRBV6-3	TRBJ2-2	ASRLDLRTEIYTGELF
TRBV29-1	TRBJ2-7	SVGLAGVAEQY
TRBV20-1	TRBJ2-1	SARRGSHEQF
TRBV11-2	TRBJ1-1	ASSSSGTGGITEAF
TRBV12-3/TRBV12-4	TRBJ2-1	ASSLSSVSSYNEQF
TRBV29-1	TRBJ1-1	SVEPTQGKAF
TRBV29-1	TRBJ2-5	SAREHQETQY
TRBV5-1	TRBJ2-1	ASSSGDRGLNEQF
TRBV28	TRBJ2-3	ASSGLAGGGDTQY
TRBV7-2	TRBJ2-3	ASSSKTRPTSTDTQY
TRBV20-1	TRBJ2-1	SASLLSGLFYNEQF
TRBV27	TRBJ2-7	ASSFFAGGQSEQY
TRBV4-3	TRBJ1-2	ASSQASRTTYGYT